The rows below give T cell receptor beta chains drawn from one sample of a study of blood T cell repertoires in COVID-19. Produced via immunoSEQ multiplex PCR; TCRdb's table is partial and in-frame only. Of 200,000 to 300,000 clones in the sample, more than 80% were seen once. Sequences were obtained from peripheral blood. The origin of the receptors is a woman older than 75 with COVID-19, enrolled during active disease. CDR3s include the opening cysteine and the closing phenylalanine or tryptophan. D genes are given only for firm matches. Clone size, where shown, is once, few, many, or a class for clones that have expanded.

.,.,TRBV19,TRBJ1-1,TGTGCCACCCACCCGAGGGCAGGAGAAGCTTTCTTT,CATHPRAGEAFF
.,.,TRBV15,TRBJ2-4,TGTGCCACCAGTCCCGACAGGCGCATTCAGTACTTC,CATSPDRRIQYF
.,few,TRBV28,TRBJ1-3,TGTGCCAGCAGTTTGCAACAGGGAAGAAACACCATATATTTT,CASSLQQGRNTIYF
.,.,TRBV11-2,TRBJ1-1,TGTGCCAGCAGCTTACTGGGCAGATCCATGAACACTGAAGCTTTCTTT,CASSLLGRSMNTEAFF
TRBD2,.,TRBV29-1,TRBJ2-3,TGCAGCGTTGTCGTGGGAGGGACCGGCGCAGATACGCAGTATTTT,CSVVVGGTGADTQYF
.,.,TRBV9,TRBJ2-2,TGTGCCAGCAGTGTAGCTCCTAGCGCCCACGGGGAGCTGTTTTTT,CASSVAPSAHGELFF
.,few,TRBV3-1/TRBV3-2,TRBJ2-2,TGTGCCAGCCGATCGAGGACAGCGAACACCGGGGAGCTGTTTTTT,CASRSRTANTGELFF
.,.,TRBV27,TRBJ2-1,TGTGCCAGCAGTTTGGACCTAGGCGGGGCCTATGAGCAGTTCTTC,CASSLDLGGAYEQFF
.,.,TRBV7-6,TRBJ1-3,TGTGCCAGCAGCTTAGGAGCGAGCTCTGGAAACACCATATATTTT,CASSLGASSGNTIYF
TRBD2,.,TRBV19,TRBJ2-1,TGTGCCAGTAGGGCACAGACACTAGCGGGAGGTACCTACAATGAGCAGTTCTTC,CASRAQTLAGGTYNEQFF
.,.,TRBV19,TRBJ1-1,TGTGCCAGTCTAGCCTTGAACACTGAAGCTTTCTTT,CASLALNTEAFF
TRBD2,once,TRBV4-3,TRBJ2-1,TGCGCCAGCAGCCAAATAGCGGGAGGCTTCTACAATGAGCAGTTCTTC,CASSQIAGGFYNEQFF
TRBD1,.,TRBV28,TRBJ1-1,TGTGCCAGCAGATCACAGGGGGCGGGTGAAGCTTTCTTT,CASRSQGAGEAFF
TRBD2,.,TRBV7-2,TRBJ2-1,TGTGCCAGCAGTAGGGGACTAGCGGGTCTCTATGAGCAGTTCTTC,CASSRGLAGLYEQFF
TRBD1,.,TRBV7-3,TRBJ2-3,TGTGCCAGCACCCGGGACAGGGGGTGGGATACGCAGTATTTT,CASTRDRGWDTQYF
.,.,TRBV27,TRBJ2-7,TGTGCCAGCAGTCCATTGGGGTGGGGGACAATTGACGAGCAGTACTTC,CASSPLGWGTIDEQYF
.,.,TRBV6-2/TRBV6-3,TRBJ2-3,TGTGCCAGCAGTTACAGGGGTCAAGATACGCAGTATTTT,CASSYRGQDTQYF
.,.,TRBV2,TRBJ2-3,TGTGCCAGCCTGACTGCTAGCACAGATACGCAGTATTTT,CASLTASTDTQYF
.,.,TRBV3-1/TRBV3-2,TRBJ1-1,TGTGCCAGCAGCCAAGAGAGAGGTGGGCACTACGAGGGAGTCACTGAAGCTTTCTTT,CASSQERGGHYEGVTEAFF
TRBD2,.,TRBV7-3,TRBJ2-3,TGTGCCAGCAGCTTCACCGGGGGGGGCACAGATACGCAGTATTTT,CASSFTGGGTDTQYF
TRBD1,.,TRBV6-5,TRBJ1-5,TGTGCCAGCAGTTCCCGGACAGGGTTAAGCAATCAGCCCCAGCATTTT,CASSSRTGLSNQPQHF
TRBD1,.,TRBV5-8,TRBJ2-5,TGTGCCAGCAGCAGACAGGGATTGGGCGGAGAGACCCAGTACTTC,CASSRQGLGGETQYF
.,.,TRBV5-5,TRBJ2-7,TGTGCCAGCACCCCCTCTTGGCAGGGGGGCAGCTCCTACGAGCAGTACTTC,CASTPSWQGGSSYEQYF
.,.,TRBV15,TRBJ1-6,TGTGCCACCAGCAGAGTAGCCGATAGAGGTTCACCCCTCCACTTT,CATSRVADRGSPLHF
TRBD1,.,TRBV7-9,TRBJ1-5,TGTGCCAGCAGCTTAGCCACAGGGGGCCGTCAGCCCCAGCATTTT,CASSLATGGRQPQHF
TRBD1,.,TRBV19,TRBJ1-1,TGTGCCAGTAGTCCCGACAGGGGGAGGGCTGAAGCTTTCTTT,CASSPDRGRAEAFF
.,.,TRBV10-3,TRBJ1-1,TGTGCCATCAGTGAGAGCGGGGGTGAAGCTTTCTTT,CAISESGGEAFF
TRBD1,.,TRBV4-1,TRBJ2-7,TGCGCCAGCAGCCAAAGAGTAGGGGGCGCGTACGAGCAGTACTTC,CASSQRVGGAYEQYF
TRBD2,.,TRBV14,TRBJ2-5,TGTGCCAGCAGCCAAGCAAGGACTAGCCAACAAGAGACCCAGTACTTC,CASSQARTSQQETQYF
.,.,TRBV18,TRBJ1-6,TGTGCCAGCTCACCAGGAGGTCAAAATTCACCCCTCCACTTT,CASSPGGQNSPLHF
.,.,TRBV11-1,TRBJ2-3,TGTGCCAGCAGCTTAGAAGGGGCCGATACGCAGTATTTT,CASSLEGADTQYF
.,.,TRBV14,TRBJ2-2,TGTGCCAGCAGCCCTCCCAACGGGGTTGTAACCGGGGAGCTGTTTTTT,CASSPPNGVVTGELFF
.,.,TRBV4-1,TRBJ1-1,TGCGCCAGCAGCCAATTCGGGGTGACGAACACTGAAGCTTTCTTT,CASSQFGVTNTEAFF
.,.,TRBV18,TRBJ2-2,TGTGCCAGCTCGCCCCAGGGGAGTGGGACCACCGGGGAGCTGTTTTTT,CASSPQGSGTTGELFF
.,.,TRBV12-3/TRBV12-4,TRBJ1-5,TGTGCCAGCAGTTTCGTGGGGCTCAGGCCCCAGCATTTT,CASSFVGLRPQHF
.,.,TRBV19,TRBJ2-3,TGTGCCAGTAGTATAGCCCGGGTTGAGGCAGATACGCAGTATTTT,CASSIARVEADTQYF
TRBD2,.,TRBV7-7,TRBJ2-2,TGTGCTAGCAGCTCCGGGTCAGGAGCGGGGAAAACCGGGGAGCTGTTTTTT,CASSSGSGAGKTGELFF
.,.,TRBV5-4,TRBJ2-5,TGTGCCAGCAGCTTACAGGGAATCGAGACCCAGTACTTC,CASSLQGIETQYF
.,.,TRBV19,TRBJ1-1,TGTGCCAGCCACCAAACTATGAACACTGAAGCTTTCTTT,CASHQTMNTEAFF
TRBD1,.,TRBV4-1,TRBJ2-1,TGCGCCAGCAGCCCCCAGGACAGGGGGCGTCTAAATGAGCAGTTCTTC,CASSPQDRGRLNEQFF
.,.,TRBV5-4,TRBJ1-3,TGTGCCAGCAGCTTGGGAGAGGGTTACGGAAACACCATATATTTT,CASSLGEGYGNTIYF
TRBD1,.,TRBV4-2,TRBJ2-7,TGTGCCAGCAGCCAAAACGCCGGGACAGGGGTATCCTACGAGCAGTACTTC,CASSQNAGTGVSYEQYF
TRBD2,.,TRBV7-9,TRBJ2-7,TGTGCCAGCAGCGCTGGGGGGGGACGGACCTACGAGCAGTACTTC,CASSAGGGRTYEQYF
TRBD2,.,TRBV4-1,TRBJ2-3,TGCGCCAGCAGCCATGGCGGGGGGGGCCCAGATACGCAGTATTTT,CASSHGGGGPDTQYF
.,.,TRBV28,TRBJ1-5,TGTGCCAGCAGTCTTCCGGTGGGGAGGGGTAATCAGCCCCAGCATTTT,CASSLPVGRGNQPQHF
TRBD1,once,TRBV27,TRBJ1-2,TGTGCCAGCAGTTTTTCCCGTTGGACAGGGGGCTACACCTTC,CASSFSRWTGGYTF
TRBD2,.,TRBV19,TRBJ2-3,TGTGCCAGCCTTAGCGGGAGTCGAACAGATACGCAGTATTTT,CASLSGSRTDTQYF
.,.,TRBV3-1/TRBV3-2,TRBJ2-5,TGTGCCAGCAGCCAAGAGTGGGTGGGGCTCCCCACGCGAGAGACCCAGTACTTC,CASSQEWVGLPTRETQYF
TRBD2,.,TRBV4-1,TRBJ2-5,TGCGCCAGCAGCCAAGATCTGAGCGGGGGGGCAGGGGAGACCCAGTACTTC,CASSQDLSGGAGETQYF
TRBD2,.,TRBV2,TRBJ2-1,TGTGCCAGCAGTCAGACTAGCGGGGCCCAGGGGCAGTTCTTC,CASSQTSGAQGQFF
TRBD1,.,TRBV6-4,TRBJ1-2,TGTGCCAGCAGCCCTCGGACAGGGGTGGGCTACACCTTC,CASSPRTGVGYTF
.,.,TRBV28,TRBJ1-5,TGTGCCAGCAGTTCTCACAGGGCTAGTCAGCCCCAGCATTTT,CASSSHRASQPQHF
.,.,TRBV18,TRBJ2-7,TGTGCCAGCTCACCACCGAGGGGGGGGTACGAGCAGTACTTC,CASSPPRGGYEQYF